This entry lists 19 T cell receptor beta chains sequenced from one sample in a study of T cells after yellow fever vaccination. TCRdb reprocessed the 5' RACE reads via MiXCR and lists one record per CDR3 protein. The table includes some 560,000 distinct CDR3 sequences, around a sixth detected once. This specimen was PBMCs, taken about 5 days after the first yellow fever vaccination. These receptors all stem from a man younger than 30 who received the YFV17D yellow fever vaccine.

V and J are TRBV4-1 and TRBJ1-4; the D gene is possibly TRBD1 (5 bases). V was pared by 1 base and J by 7 bases, with 10 bases between. Per the germline V gene, CDR1 is MGHRA and CDR2 is YSYEKL. This CDR3 is 14 amino acids long. The CDR3 DNA reads TGCGCCAGCAGCCAAGTGCCAGGGAGTGAAAAACTGTTTTTT. Protein sequence: CASSQVPGSEKLFF.

The chain joins TRBV7-2 to TRBJ2-1; D might be TRBD1 (5 bases). Trimming shortened V by 1 base and J by 8 bases, and 15 bases separated the two germline ends. The CDR3 is 15 amino acids. Germline loops: CDR1 SGHTA, CDR2 FQGNSA. The CDR3 protein is CASSLVGRAMDEQFF. The CDR3 bases are TGTGCCAGCAGCTTAGTGGGCAGGGCTATGGATGAGCAGTTCTTC.

This clonotype was counted a few times. V is TRBV20-1 and J is TRBJ2-2; 16 nucleotides match TRBD2. V shed 5 bases, J shed 1 base, and the junction held 4 bases outside the gene matches. Germline-derived CDR1 and CDR2 are DFQATT and SNEGSKA (reference sequence). This CDR3 comprises 17 residues. CDR3 sequence: CSALGLAGGGNTGELFF. In nucleotides, the CDR3 is TGCAGTGCTTTGGGACTAGCGGGAGGGGGGAACACCGGGGAGCTGTTTTTT.

The V call is TRBV11-2, the J call TRBJ2-7, with D perhaps TRBD1 (7 bases). The V end was cut by 1 base, the J end by 2 bases, with 18 bases between. The length of the CDR3 is 17 residues. Germline V gene data show CDR1 as SGHAT and CDR2 as FQNNGV. CDR3 in amino acids: CASSLGSGGDRTYEQYV. The CDR3 nucleotides read TGTGCCAGCAGCTTAGGTTCCGGCGGGGACAGAACCTACGAGCAGTACGTC.

This clonotype appeared many times. V gene TRBV5-1 combines with J gene TRBJ2-5; 9 bases line up with TRBD1. Germline CDR1 SGHRS, CDR2 YFSETQ. The CDR3 covers 14 residues. The V segment lost 5 bases and the J segment 4 bases; nucleotides outside the gene matches: 6. The DNA for the CDR3 is TGCGCCAGCAGTTCCGGGACAGGGCGAGAGACCCAGTACTTC. Protein sequence: CASSSGTGRETQYF.

This clonotype was observed a handful of times. The gene calls are TRBV4-2 and TRBJ2-3, with a tentative D call TRBD2 (5 bases). Germline V gene lookup returns CDR1 LGHNA and CDR2 YNFKEQ. This CDR3 comprises 16 residues. Trimming removed 6 bases at V and 1 base at J, with 17 bases between. The CDR3 protein is CASRTIGVPGTDTQYF. DNA for the CDR3: TGTGCCAGCAGGACAATCGGGGTACCTGGCACAGATACGCAGTATTTT.

The chain has TRBV12-3 or TRBV12-4 and TRBJ2-7; the match to TRBD1 covers 9 bases. This CDR3 contains 16 residues. V gave up 5 bases and J gave up 3 bases; unmatched junction bases: 11. The CDR3 is CASSATGGVEIYEQYF. The CDR3 region has the DNA TGTGCCAGCAGTGCTACAGGGGGCGTTGAGATCTACGAGCAGTACTTC.

This clonotype was counted a few times. The chain carries TRBV20-1 and TRBJ2-5; D may be TRBD2 (5 bases). Trimming stripped 3 bases from V and 0 bases from J, with 14 bases between. CDR1 is DFQATT and CDR2 is SNEGSKA in the germline V gene (reference sequence). The CDR3 runs 15 residues. For the CDR3, the DNA is TGCAGTGCTAGTGACTTAACGGGGTACCAAGAGACCCAGTACTTC. Amino acid sequence: CSASDLTGYQETQYF.

V is TRBV6-1 and J is TRBJ2-3; D gene unclear. V was clipped by 2 bases and J by 2 bases, with 5 bases between them. Germline values: CDR1 MNHNS, CDR2 SASEGT. CDR3 size: 13 residues. CDR3 nucleotide sequence: TGTGCCAGCAGTGAAATAGTCACAGATACGCAGTATTTT. Protein sequence: CASSEIVTDTQYF.

The chain couples TRBV27 to TRBJ2-2; D is possibly TRBD2 (5 bases). Germline loops: CDR1 MNHEY, CDR2 SMNVEV (reference sequence). V was clipped by 6 bases and J by 5 bases, with 7 bases between them. This CDR3 has 12 amino acids. The CDR3 DNA follows: TGTGCCAGCAGGCGGGTAACCGGGGAGCTGTTTTTT. Translating it yields CASRRVTGELFF.

The chain joins TRBV10-3 to TRBJ2-3; 7 nucleotides align to TRBD2. Trimming took 2 bases from V and 2 from J; bases not matched to a gene: 7. From germline, CDR1 is ENHRY and CDR2 SYGVKD. This CDR3 has 16 amino acids. The CDR3 nucleotides are TGTGCCATCAGTGAGATCGAGCGGGAACACACAGATACGCAGTATTTT. Its translation: CAISEIEREHTDTQYF.

CDR3 amino acids: CASSPTDSYSPLHF. DNA of the CDR3: TGTGCCAGCTCACCAACGGACAGCTATTCACCCCTCCACTTT. V gene TRBV18 combines with J gene TRBJ1-6, with D perhaps TRBD1 (6 bases). Germline CDR1 and CDR2: KGHSH and LQKENI. Trimming removed 2 bases from V and 8 bases from J, with 10 bases in between. The CDR3 is 14 amino acids.

The gene calls are TRBV12-3 or TRBV12-4 and TRBJ1-2; 7 positions agree with TRBD1. The CDR3 length is 13 residues. V shed 2 bases and J 8 bases; nucleotides not matched to a gene: 5. CDR3 sequence: CASSLLQGRGYTF. CDR3 bases: TGTGCCAGCAGTTTATTACAGGGGAGAGGCTACACCTTC.

The rearrangement joins TRBV10-2 to TRBJ2-1; 11 nucleotides align to TRBD2. There are 19 residues in the CDR3. The V and J ends lost 5 bases and 0 bases, in that order; junction bases with no gene match: 12. Per germline, CDR1 WSHSY and CDR2 SAAADI. The chain's CDR3 is CASSLIGLAGGHSYNEQFF. The CDR3 DNA is TGCGCCAGCAGTTTGATCGGCCTAGCGGGGGGACACTCCTACAATGAGCAGTTCTTC.

The genes are TRBV11-2 and TRBJ1-2, with a tentative D call TRBD1 (5 bases). CDR3 length: 16 residues. Trimming pared 2 bases from V and 3 bases from J, leaving 16 bases between. Germline lookup yields CDR1 SGHAT and CDR2 FQNNGV. The CDR3 reads CASSLIRGRSYYGYTF. In DNA form, the CDR3 reads TGTGCCAGCAGCTTAATTAGGGGTCGGTCGTACTATGGCTACACCTTC.

The J gene is TRBJ1-1, the V gene TRBV20-1; D unclear. Trimming removed 6 bases at V and 1 base at J, with 15 bases between. CDR3 length equals 14 residues. CDR1 is DFQATT and CDR2 is SNEGSKA in the germline V gene (reference sequence). CDR3 loop: CSALQGRRNTEAFF. The CDR3 bases are TGCAGTGCCCTACAAGGCCGGCGGAACACTGAAGCTTTCTTT.

This clonotype was counted ten times or more. This rearrangement joins TRBV29-1 to TRBJ2-5; TRBD1 matches at 7 bases. Germline loops: CDR1 SQVTM, CDR2 ANQGSEA. CDR3 length: 13 amino acids. Losses at the gene ends were 6 bases for V and 4 bases for J; bases not matched to a gene: 8. In DNA, the CDR3 is TGCAGCGTCGAGGGGGCGTTGGGAGAGACCCAGTACTTC. Its protein is CSVEGALGETQYF.

This clonotype was seen more than once but under ten times. The chain links TRBV5-6 to TRBJ2-1; 10 positions match TRBD1. V was clipped by 9 bases and J by 5 bases; unmatched bases: 5. This CDR3 region has 13 residues. From germline, CDR1 is SGHDT and CDR2 YYEEEE. The CDR3 protein is CATRQGAHNEQFF. The CDR3 DNA is TGTGCCACCCGACAGGGGGCCCACAATGAGCAGTTCTTC.

The V gene is TRBV12-3 or TRBV12-4, the J gene TRBJ2-1; D might be TRBD1 (6 bases). This CDR3 spans 16 amino acids. Trimming removed 3 bases from V and 4 bases from J, with 16 bases in between. The CDR3, as DNA: TGTGCCAGCAGTTTGATTGTGGGGGCGCGTTACAATGAGCAGTTCTTC. Amino acid sequence: CASSLIVGARYNEQFF.